Sequencing of this T cell receptor (beta chain) was carried out in a study of T cells in localized non-small cell lung cancer. Findings and limits, study-wide: Adjacent uninvolved lung tissue had the highest T cell clonality, exceeding tumor.

The CDR3 sequence is 15 residues long. Per germline, CDR1 SQVTM and CDR2 ANQGSEA. Germline trimming cut 6 bases from V and 2 bases from J; bases unmatched to any gene: 7. A word on this clone: The antigen is unknown.

The method was immunoSEQ multiplex PCR; TCRdb's version includes in-frame clones alone and lacks a portion of them. Of 40,000 or so clones in the sample, 75% to 90% are singletons; the top ten hold 5% to 8%. Sequencing used peripheral blood, obtained before any cancer treatment. The receptor's source is a man aged 35 to 69 with stage I lung adenocarcinoma. The V and J genes are TRBV29-1 and TRBJ2-3; TRBD2 aligns across 11 bases. CDR3 DNA: TGCAGCGTCCTCGGACTAGCGGGTCTCACAGATACGCAGTATTTT. Its protein product is CSVLGLAGLTDTQYF.